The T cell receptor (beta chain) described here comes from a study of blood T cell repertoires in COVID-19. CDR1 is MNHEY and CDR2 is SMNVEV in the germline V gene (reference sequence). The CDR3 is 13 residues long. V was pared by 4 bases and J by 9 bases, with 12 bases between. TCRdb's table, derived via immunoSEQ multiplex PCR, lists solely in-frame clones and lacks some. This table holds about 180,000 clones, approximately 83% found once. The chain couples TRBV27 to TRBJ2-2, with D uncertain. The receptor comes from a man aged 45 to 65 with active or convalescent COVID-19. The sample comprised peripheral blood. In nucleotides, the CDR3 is TGTGCCAGCAGTTCGAGGCCCGGTTGGGAGCTGTTTTTT. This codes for CASSSRPGWELFF.